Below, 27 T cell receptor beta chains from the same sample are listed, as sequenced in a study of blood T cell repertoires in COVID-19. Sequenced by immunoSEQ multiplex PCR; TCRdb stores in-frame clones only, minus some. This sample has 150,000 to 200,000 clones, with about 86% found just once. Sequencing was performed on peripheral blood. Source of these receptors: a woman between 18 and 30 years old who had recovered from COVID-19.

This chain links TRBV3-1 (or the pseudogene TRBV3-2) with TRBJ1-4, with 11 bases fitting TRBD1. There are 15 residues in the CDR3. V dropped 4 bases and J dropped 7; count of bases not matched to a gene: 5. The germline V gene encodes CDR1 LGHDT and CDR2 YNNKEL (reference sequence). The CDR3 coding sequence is TGTGCCAGCAGCCTCCGGACAGGGGGCTTTGAAAAACTGTTTTTT. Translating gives CASSLRTGGFEKLFF.

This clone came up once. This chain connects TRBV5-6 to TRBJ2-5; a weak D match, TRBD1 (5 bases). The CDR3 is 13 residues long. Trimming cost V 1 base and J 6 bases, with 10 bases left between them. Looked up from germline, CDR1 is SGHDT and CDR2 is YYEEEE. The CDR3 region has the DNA TGTGCCAGCAGCTTGAGGGGCCCGAAGACCCAGTACTTC. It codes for CASSLRGPKTQYF.

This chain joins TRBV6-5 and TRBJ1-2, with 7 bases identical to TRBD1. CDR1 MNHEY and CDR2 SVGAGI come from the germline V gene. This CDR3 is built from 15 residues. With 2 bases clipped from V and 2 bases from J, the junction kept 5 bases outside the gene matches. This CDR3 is CASSYLLGQNYGYTF. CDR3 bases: TGTGCCAGCAGTTACCTCTTGGGACAGAACTATGGCTACACCTTC.

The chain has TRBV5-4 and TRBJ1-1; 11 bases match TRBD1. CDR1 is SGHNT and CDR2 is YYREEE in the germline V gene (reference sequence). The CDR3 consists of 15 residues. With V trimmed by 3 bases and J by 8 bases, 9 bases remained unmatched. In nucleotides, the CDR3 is TGTGCCAGCAGCTCAGGGGACAGGGGGAGGGCGGAAGCTTTCTTT. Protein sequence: CASSSGDRGRAEAFF.

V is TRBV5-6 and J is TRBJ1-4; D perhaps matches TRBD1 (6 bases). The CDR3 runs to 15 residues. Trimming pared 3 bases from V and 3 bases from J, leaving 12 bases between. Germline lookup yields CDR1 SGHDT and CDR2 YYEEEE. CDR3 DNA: TGTGCCAGCAGCTCCCTGGACAGCCCTAATGAAAAACTGTTTTTT. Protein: CASSSLDSPNEKLFF.

CDR3 protein: CASSIAANNEQFF. As DNA, the CDR3 is TGTGCCAGTAGTATAGCAGCGAACAATGAGCAGTTCTTC. The J gene is TRBJ2-1, the V gene TRBV19; no clear D gene. The CDR3 is made up of 13 amino acids. V was clipped by 1 base and J by 5 bases, with 6 bases between them. The germline gives CDR1 LNHDA, CDR2 SQIVND (reference sequence).

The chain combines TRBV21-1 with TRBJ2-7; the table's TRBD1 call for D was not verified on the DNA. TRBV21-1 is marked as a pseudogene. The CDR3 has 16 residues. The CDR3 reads CASSRETGNHQYEQYF. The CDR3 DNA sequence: TGTGCCAGCAGCAGAGAAACAGGAAACCACCAGTACGAGCAGTACTTC.

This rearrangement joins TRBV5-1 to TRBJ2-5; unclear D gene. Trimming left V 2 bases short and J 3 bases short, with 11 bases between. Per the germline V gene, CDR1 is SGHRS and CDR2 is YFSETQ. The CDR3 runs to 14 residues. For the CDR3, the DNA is TGCGCCAGCAGCTTCAACCAGGTGGAAGAGACCCAGTACTTC. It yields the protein CASSFNQVEETQYF.

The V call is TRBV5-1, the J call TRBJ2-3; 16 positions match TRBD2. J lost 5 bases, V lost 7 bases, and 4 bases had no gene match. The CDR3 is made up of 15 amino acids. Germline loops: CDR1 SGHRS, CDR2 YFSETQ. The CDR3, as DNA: TGCGCCAGCCCGGGACTAGCGGGAGGGGTAGATACGCAGTATTTT. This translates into CASPGLAGGVDTQYF.

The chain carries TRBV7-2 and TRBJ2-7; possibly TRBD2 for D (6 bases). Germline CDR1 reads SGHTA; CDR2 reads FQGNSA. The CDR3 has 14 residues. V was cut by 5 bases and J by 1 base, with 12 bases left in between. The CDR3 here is CASSVSRGSYEQYV. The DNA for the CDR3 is TGTGCCAGCAGCGTATCTCGGGGGTCCTACGAGCAGTACGTC.

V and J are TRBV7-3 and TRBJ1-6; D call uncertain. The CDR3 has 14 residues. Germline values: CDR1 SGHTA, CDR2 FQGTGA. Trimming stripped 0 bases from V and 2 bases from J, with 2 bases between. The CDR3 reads CASSLTTYNSPLHF. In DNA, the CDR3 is TGTGCCAGCAGCTTAACCACCTATAATTCACCCCTCCACTTT.

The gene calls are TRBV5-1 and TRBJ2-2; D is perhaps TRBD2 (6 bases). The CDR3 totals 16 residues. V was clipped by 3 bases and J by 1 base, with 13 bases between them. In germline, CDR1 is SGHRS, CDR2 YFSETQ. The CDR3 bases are TGCGCCAGCAGCTCGGGGACTCTGATGAACACCGGGGAGCTGTTTTTT. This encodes CASSSGTLMNTGELFF. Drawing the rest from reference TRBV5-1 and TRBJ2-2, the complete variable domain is KAGVTQTPRYLIKTRGQQVTLSCSPISGHRSVSWYQQTPGQGLQFLFEYFSETQRNKGNFPGRFSGRQFSNSRSEMNVSTLELGDSALYLCASSSGTLMNTGELFFGEGSRLTVL.

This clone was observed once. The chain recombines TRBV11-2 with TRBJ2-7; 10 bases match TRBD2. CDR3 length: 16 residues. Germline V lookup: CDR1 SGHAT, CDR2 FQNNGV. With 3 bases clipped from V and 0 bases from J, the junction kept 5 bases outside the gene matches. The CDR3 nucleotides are TGTGCCAGCAGCTTTGGCCTAGCGGGGGACTCCTACGAGCAGTACTTC. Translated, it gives CASSFGLAGDSYEQYF.

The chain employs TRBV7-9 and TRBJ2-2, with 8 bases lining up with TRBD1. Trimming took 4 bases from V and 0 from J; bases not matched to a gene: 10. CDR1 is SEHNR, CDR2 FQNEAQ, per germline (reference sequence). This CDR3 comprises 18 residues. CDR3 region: CASSSTHRGKANTGELFF. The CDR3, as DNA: TGTGCCAGCAGCTCTACTCACAGGGGGAAGGCGAACACCGGGGAGCTGTTTTTT.

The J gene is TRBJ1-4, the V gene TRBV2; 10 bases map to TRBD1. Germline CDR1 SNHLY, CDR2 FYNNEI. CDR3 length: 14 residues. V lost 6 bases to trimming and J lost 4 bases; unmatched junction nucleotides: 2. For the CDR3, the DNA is TGTGCCAGCAGCGGACAGGGGGTTAATGAAAAACTGTTTTTT. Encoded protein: CASSGQGVNEKLFF.

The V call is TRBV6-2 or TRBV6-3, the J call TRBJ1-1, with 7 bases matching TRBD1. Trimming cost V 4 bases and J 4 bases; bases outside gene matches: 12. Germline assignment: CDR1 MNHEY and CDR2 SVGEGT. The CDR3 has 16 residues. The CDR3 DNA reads TGTGCCAGCAGTTCCGATTACAGGGGTGGGCTCACTGAAGCTTTCTTT. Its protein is CASSSDYRGGLTEAFF.

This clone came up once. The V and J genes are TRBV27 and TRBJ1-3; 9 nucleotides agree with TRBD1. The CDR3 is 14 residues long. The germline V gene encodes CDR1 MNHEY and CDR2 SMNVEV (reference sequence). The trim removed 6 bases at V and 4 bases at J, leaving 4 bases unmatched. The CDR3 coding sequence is TGTGCCAGCAGGCAGACAGGGGGAGGAAACACCATATATTTT. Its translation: CASRQTGGGNTIYF.

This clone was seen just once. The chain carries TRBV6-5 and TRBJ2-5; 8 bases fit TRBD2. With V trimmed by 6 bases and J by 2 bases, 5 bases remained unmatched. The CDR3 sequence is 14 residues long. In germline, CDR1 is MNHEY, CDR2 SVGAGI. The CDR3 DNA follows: TGTGCCAGCAGGCCCACTAGCGGTCAAGAGACCCAGTACTTC. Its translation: CASRPTSGQETQYF.

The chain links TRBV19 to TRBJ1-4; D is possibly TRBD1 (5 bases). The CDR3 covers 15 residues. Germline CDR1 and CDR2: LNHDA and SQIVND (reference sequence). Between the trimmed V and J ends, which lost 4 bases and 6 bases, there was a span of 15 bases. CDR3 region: CASSRSQGKHEKLFF. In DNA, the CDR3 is TGTGCCAGTAGTAGATCTCAGGGAAAGCATGAAAAACTGTTTTTT.

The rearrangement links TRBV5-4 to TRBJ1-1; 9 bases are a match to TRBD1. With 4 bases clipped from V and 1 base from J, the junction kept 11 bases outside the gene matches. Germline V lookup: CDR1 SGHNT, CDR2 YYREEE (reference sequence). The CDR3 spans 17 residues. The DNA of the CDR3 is TGTGCCAGCAGCGTAATGCGCCGGACAGGGGCGAACACTGAAGCTTTCTTT. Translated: CASSVMRRTGANTEAFF.

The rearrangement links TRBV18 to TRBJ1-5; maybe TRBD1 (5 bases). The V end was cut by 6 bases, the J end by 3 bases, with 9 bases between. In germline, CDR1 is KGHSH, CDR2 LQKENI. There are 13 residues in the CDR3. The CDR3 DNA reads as TGTGCCAGCTCGTCAGGGTACAATCAGCCCCAGCATTTT. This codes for CASSSGYNQPQHF.

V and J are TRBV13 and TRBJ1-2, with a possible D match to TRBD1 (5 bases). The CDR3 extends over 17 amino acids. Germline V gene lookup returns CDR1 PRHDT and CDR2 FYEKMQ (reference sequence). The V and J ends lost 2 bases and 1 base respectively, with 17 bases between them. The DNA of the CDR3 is TGTGCCAGCAGCTTATACCAGGGTGGGCCACTTAACTATGGCTACACCTTC. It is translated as CASSLYQGGPLNYGYTF.

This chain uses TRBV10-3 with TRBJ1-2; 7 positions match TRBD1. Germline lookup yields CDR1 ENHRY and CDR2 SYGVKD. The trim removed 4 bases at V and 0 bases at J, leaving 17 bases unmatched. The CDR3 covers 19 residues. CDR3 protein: CAISVLVRGRQGANYGYTF. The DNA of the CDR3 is TGTGCCATCAGTGTCTTGGTCCGCGGCAGACAGGGAGCTAACTATGGCTACACCTTC.

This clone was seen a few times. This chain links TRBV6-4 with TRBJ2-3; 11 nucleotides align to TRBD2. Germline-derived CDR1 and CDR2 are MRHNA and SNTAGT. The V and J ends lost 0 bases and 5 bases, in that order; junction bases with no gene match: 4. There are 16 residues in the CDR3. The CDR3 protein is CASSDSVAGGRDTQYF. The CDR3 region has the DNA TGTGCCAGCAGTGACTCGGTAGCGGGGGGGAGAGATACGCAGTATTTT.

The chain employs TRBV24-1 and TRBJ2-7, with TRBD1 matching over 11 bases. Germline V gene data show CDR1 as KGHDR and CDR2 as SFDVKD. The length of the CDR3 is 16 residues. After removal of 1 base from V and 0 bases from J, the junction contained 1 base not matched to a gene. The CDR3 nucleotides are TGTGCCACCAGTGATTTCGGGACAGGGGGCTCCTACGAGCAGTACTTC. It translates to CATSDFGTGGSYEQYF.

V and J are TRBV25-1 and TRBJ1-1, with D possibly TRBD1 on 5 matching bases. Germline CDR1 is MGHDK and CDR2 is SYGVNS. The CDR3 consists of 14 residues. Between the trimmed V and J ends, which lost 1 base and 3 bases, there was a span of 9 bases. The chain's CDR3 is CASSESGRDTEAFF. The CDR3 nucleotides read TGTGCCAGCAGTGAATCAGGGAGGGACACTGAAGCTTTCTTT.

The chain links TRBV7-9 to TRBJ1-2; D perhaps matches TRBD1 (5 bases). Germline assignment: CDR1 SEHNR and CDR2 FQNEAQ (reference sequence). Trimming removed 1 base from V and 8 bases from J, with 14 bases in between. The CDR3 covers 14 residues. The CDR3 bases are TGTGCCAGCAGCTTAGGTACAGGTTTACAGGGCTACACCTTC. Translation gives CASSLGTGLQGYTF. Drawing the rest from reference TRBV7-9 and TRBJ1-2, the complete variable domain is DTGVSQNPRHKITKRGQNVTFRCDPISEHNRLYWYRQTLGQGPEFLTYFQNEAQLEKSRLLSDRFSAERPKGSFSTLEIQRTEQGDSAMYLCASSLGTGLQGYTFGSGTRLTVV.